This T cell receptor (beta chain) was sequenced in a study of technical replicates of blood from several donors. J lost 8 bases, V lost 6 bases, and 6 bases had no gene match. The CDR3 is made up of 12 amino acids. Germline V gene data show CDR1 as SQVTM and CDR2 as ANQGSEA. The method was immunoSEQ multiplex PCR; TCRdb's version includes in-frame clones alone and lacks a portion of them. The sample shows about 82,000 clones, over 90% of them seen only once. The source material was T cells isolated from PBMCs. This clonotype was sampled from a human donor in good health. This rearrangement joins TRBV29-1 to TRBJ1-2, with 10 bases that match TRBD1. CDR3 amino acids: CSVGDRGDGYTF. The DNA for the CDR3 is TGCAGCGTCGGGGACAGGGGCGACGGCTACACCTTC.